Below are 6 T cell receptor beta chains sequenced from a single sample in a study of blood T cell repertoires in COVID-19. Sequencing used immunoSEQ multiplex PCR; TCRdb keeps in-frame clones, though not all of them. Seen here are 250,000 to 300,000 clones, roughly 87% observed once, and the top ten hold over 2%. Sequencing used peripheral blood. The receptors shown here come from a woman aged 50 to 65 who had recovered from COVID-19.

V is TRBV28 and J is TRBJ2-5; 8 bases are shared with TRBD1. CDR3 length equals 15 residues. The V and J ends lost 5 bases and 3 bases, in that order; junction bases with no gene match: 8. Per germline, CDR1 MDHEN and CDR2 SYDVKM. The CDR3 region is CASSPSGQEEETQYF. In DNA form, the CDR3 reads TGTGCCAGCAGTCCATCGGGACAGGAAGAAGAGACCCAGTACTTC.

The CDR3 DNA reads as TGTGCCAGCAGCTTACAAGGCGGGGGCACTGAAGCTTTCTTT. The encoded protein is CASSLQGGGTEAFF. The chain is built from TRBV7-9 and TRBJ1-1; a possible D gene is TRBD1 (5 bases). The V end lost 2 bases, the J end lost 4 bases, and 11 bases lay between the germline ends. Germline CDR1 and CDR2: SEHNR and FQNEAQ (reference sequence). There are 14 residues in the CDR3. The full variable domain, its missing parts supplied by reference TRBV7-9 and TRBJ1-1, is DTGVSQNPRHKITKRGQNVTFRCDPISEHNRLYWYRQTLGQGPEFLTYFQNEAQLEKSRLLSDRFSAERPKGSFSTLEIQRTEQGDSAMYLCASSLQGGGTEAFFGQGTRLTVV.

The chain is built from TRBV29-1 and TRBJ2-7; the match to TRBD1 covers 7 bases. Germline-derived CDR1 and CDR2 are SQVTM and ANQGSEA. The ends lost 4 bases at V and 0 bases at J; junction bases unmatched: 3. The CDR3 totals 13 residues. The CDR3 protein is CSVGQGNSYEQYF. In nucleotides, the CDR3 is TGCAGCGTTGGACAGGGTAACTCCTACGAGCAGTACTTC.

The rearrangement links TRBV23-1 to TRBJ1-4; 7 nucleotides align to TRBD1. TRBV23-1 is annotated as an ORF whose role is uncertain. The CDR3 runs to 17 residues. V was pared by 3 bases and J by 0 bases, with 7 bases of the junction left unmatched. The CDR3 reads CASSHRGQWATNEKLFF. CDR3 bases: TGCGCCAGCAGTCACCGGGGACAGTGGGCAACTAATGAAAAACTGTTTTTT.

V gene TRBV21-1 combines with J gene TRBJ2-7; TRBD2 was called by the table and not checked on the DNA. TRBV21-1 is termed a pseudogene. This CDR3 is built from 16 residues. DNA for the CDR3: TGTGCCAGCAGCAAAGGGTGGGGGGAGGCCTACTACGAGCAGTACTTC. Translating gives CASSKGWGEAYYEQYF.

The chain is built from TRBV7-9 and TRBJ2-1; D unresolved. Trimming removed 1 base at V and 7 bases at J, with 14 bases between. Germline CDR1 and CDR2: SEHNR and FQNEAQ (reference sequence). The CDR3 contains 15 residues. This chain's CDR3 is CASSLVPAAVNEQFF. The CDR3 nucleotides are TGTGCCAGCAGCTTAGTGCCCGCGGCGGTAAATGAGCAGTTCTTC. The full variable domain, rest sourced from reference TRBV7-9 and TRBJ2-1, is DTGVSQNPRHKITKRGQNVTFRCDPISEHNRLYWYRQTLGQGPEFLTYFQNEAQLEKSRLLSDRFSAERPKGSFSTLEIQRTEQGDSAMYLCASSLVPAAVNEQFFGPGTRLTVL.